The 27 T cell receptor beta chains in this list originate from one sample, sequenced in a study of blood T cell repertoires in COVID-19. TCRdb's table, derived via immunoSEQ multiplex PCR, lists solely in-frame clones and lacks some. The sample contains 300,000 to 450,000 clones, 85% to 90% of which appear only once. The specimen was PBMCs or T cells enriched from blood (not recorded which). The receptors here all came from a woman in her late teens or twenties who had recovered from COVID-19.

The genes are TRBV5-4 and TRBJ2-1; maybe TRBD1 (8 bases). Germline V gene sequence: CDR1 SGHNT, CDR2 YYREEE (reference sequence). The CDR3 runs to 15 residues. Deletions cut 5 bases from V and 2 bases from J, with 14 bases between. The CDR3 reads CASRPTGGAYNEQFF. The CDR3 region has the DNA TGTGCCAGCAGACCAACAGGGGGGGCCTACAATGAGCAGTTCTTC.

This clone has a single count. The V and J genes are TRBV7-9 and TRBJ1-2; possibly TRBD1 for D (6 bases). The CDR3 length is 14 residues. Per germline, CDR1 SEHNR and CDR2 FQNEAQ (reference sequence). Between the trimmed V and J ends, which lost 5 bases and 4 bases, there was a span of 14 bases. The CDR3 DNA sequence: TGTGCCAGCAGCCTGATGACAGGCAGCTATGGCTACACCTTC. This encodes CASSLMTGSYGYTF.

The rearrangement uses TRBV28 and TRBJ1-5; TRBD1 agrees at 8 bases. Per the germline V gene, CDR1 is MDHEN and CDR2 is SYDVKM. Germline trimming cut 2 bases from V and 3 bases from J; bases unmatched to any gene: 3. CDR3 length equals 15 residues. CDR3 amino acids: CASSLQDRDNQPQHF. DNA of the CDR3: TGTGCCAGCAGTTTACAGGACAGGGACAATCAGCCCCAGCATTTT. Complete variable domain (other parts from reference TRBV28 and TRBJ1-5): DVKVTQSSRYLVKRTGEKVFLECVQDMDHENMFWYRQDPGLGLRLIYFSYDVKMKEKGDIPEGYSVSREKKERFSLILESASTNQTSMYLCASSLQDRDNQPQHFGDGTRLSIL.

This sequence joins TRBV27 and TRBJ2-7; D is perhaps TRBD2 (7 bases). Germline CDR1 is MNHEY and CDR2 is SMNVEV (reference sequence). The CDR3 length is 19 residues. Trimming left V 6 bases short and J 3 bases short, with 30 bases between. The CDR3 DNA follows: TGTGCCAGCAGGCGGCGGGGGCCCATAACACCGAACGAATACTACGAGCAGTACTTC. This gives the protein CASRRRGPITPNEYYEQYF.

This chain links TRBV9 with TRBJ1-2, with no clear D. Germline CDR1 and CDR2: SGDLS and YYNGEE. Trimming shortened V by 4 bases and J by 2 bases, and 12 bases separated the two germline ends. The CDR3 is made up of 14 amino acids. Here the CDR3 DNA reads TGTGCCAGCAGCCCCCGAGACGGGAACTATGGCTACACCTTC. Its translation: CASSPRDGNYGYTF.

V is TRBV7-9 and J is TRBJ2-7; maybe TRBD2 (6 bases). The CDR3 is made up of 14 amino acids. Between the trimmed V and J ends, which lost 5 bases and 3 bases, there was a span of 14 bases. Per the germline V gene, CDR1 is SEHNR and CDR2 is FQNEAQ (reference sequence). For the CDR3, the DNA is TGTGCCAGCAGCCCATGGAGGGAAAGCTACGAGCAGTACTTC. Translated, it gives CASSPWRESYEQYF. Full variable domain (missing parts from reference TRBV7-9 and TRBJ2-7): DTGVSQNPRHKITKRGQNVTFRCDPISEHNRLYWYRQTLGQGPEFLTYFQNEAQLEKSRLLSDRFSAERPKGSFSTLEIQRTEQGDSAMYLCASSPWRESYEQYFGPGTRLTVT.

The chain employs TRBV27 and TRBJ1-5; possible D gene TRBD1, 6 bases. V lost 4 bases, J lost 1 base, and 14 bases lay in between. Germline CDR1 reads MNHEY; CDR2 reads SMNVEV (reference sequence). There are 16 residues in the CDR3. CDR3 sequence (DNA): TGTGCCAGCAGTTCGGACAGTTCCCTCAGCAATCAGCCCCAGCATTTT. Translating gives CASSSDSSLSNQPQHF.

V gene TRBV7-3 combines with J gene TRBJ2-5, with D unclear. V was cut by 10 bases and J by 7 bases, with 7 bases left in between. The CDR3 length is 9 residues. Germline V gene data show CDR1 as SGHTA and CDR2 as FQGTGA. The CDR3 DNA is TGTGCCACGCGTTGGACCCAGTACTTC. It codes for CATRWTQYF.

The CDR3 coding sequence is TGTGCCAGCAGCTTAGACTCTGAGCGGGGGAGGTACGAGCAGTACTTC. Its translation is CASSLDSERGRYEQYF. The rearrangement joins TRBV7-2 to TRBJ2-7; 8 bases are a match to TRBD2. V was pared by 1 base and J by 4 bases, with 9 bases of the junction left unmatched. The length of the CDR3 is 16 residues. Germline lookup yields CDR1 SGHTA and CDR2 FQGNSA.

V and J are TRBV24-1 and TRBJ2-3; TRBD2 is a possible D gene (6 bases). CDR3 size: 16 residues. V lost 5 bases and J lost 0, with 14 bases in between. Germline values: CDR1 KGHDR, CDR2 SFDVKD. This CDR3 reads CATSVPGLSSTDTQYF. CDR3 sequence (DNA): TGTGCCACCAGTGTCCCGGGACTGTCTAGCACAGATACGCAGTATTTT.

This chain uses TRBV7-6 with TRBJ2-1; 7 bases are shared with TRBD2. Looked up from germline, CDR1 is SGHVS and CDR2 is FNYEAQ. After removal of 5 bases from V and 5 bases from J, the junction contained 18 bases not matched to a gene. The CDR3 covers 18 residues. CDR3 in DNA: TGTGCCAGCAGCCCATTGATCGGGAGGAGGGAGCAGGACAATGAGCAGTTCTTC. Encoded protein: CASSPLIGRREQDNEQFF.

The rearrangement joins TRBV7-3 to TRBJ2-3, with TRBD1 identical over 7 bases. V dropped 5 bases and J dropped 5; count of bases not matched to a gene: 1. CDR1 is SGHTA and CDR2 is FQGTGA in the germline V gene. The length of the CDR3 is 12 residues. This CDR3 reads CASSRQGDTQYF. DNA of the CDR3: TGTGCCAGCAGCCGACAGGGAGATACGCAGTATTTT.

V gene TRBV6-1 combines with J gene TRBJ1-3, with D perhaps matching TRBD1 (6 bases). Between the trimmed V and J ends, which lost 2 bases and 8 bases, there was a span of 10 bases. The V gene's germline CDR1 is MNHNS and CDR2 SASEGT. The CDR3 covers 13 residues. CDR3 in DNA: TGTGCCAGCAGTGAAACAGGGCTAGACACCATATATTTT. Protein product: CASSETGLDTIYF.

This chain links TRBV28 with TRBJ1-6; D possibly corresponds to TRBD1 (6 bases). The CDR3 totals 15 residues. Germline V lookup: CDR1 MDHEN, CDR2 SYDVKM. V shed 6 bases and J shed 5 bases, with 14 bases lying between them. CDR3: CASSPTDRDNSPLHF. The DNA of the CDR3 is TGTGCCAGCAGCCCCACGGACAGAGATAATTCACCCCTCCACTTT.

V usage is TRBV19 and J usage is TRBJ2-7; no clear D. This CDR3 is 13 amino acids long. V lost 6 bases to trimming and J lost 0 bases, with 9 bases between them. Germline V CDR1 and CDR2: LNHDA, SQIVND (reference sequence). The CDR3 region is CASRYQDSYEQYF. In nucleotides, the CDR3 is TGTGCCAGTAGATATCAGGACTCCTACGAGCAGTACTTC.

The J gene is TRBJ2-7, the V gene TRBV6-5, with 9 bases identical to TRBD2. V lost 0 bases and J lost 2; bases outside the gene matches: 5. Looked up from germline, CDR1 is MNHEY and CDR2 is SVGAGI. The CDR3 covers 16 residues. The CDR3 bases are TGTGCCAGCAGTTACTCGGGAGCGGGGGGAACCTACGAGCAGTACTTC. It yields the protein CASSYSGAGGTYEQYF.

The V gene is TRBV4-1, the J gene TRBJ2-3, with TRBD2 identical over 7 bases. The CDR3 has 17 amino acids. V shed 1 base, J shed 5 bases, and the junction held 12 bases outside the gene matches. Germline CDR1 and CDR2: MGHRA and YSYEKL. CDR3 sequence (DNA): TGCGCCAGCAGCCAAGGCTTTATTTTGGGGGGGGTAGATACGCAGTATTTT. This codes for CASSQGFILGGVDTQYF.

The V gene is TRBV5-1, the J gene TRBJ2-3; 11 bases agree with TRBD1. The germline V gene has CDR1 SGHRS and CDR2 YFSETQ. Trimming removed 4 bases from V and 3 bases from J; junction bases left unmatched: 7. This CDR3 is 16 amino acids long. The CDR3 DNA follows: TGCGCCAGCAGCGAAGGACAGGGGGCAAAAACAGATACGCAGTATTTT. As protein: CASSEGQGAKTDTQYF.

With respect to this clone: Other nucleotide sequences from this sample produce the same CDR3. The DNA for the CDR3 is TGTGCCAGCAGGCTAGCGGCCCAAGAGACCCAGTACTTC. It codes for CASRLAAQETQYF. The chain is built from TRBV7-2 and TRBJ2-5, with 7 bases lining up with TRBD2. CDR1 is SGHTA and CDR2 is FQGNSA in the germline V gene. This CDR3 has 13 residues. Trimming took 6 bases from V and 1 from J; bases not matched to a gene: 2.

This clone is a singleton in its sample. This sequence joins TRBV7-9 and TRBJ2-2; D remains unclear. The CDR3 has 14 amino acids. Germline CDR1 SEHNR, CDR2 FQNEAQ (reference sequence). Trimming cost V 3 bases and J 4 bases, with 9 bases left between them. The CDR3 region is CASSLPSSTGELFF. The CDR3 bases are TGTGCCAGCAGCTTGCCCTCGAGCACCGGGGAGCTGTTTTTT. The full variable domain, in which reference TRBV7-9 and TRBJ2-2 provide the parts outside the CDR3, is DTGVSQNPRHKITKRGQNVTFRCDPISEHNRLYWYRQTLGQGPEFLTYFQNEAQLEKSRLLSDRFSAERPKGSFSTLEIQRTEQGDSAMYLCASSLPSSTGELFFGEGSRLTVL.

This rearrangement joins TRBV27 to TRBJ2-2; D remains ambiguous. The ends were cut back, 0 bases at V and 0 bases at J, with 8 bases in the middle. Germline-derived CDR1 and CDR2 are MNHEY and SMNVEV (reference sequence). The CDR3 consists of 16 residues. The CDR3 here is CASSLSQTPNTGELFF. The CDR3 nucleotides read TGTGCCAGCAGTTTATCGCAGACACCGAACACCGGGGAGCTGTTTTTT.

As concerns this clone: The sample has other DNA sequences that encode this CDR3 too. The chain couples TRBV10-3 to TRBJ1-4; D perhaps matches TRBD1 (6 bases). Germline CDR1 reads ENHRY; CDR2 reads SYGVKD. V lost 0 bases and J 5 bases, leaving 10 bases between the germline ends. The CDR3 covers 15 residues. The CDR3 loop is CAISESGTGNEKLFF. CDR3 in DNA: TGTGCCATCAGTGAGTCAGGAACAGGGAATGAAAAACTGTTTTTT.

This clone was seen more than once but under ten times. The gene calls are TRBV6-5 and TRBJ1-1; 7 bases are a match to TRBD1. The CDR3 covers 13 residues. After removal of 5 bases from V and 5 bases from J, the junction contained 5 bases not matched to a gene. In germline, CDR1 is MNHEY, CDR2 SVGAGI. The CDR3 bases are TGTGCCAGCAGTAGGGACAGAGGAACTGAAGCTTTCTTT. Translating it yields CASSRDRGTEAFF.

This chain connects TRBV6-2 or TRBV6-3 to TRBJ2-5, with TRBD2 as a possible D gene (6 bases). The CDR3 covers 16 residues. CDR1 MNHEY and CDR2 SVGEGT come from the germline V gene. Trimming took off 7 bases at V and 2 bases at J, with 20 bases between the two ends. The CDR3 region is CASTPTWRRGQETQYF. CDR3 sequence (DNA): TGTGCCAGCACCCCCACCTGGCGGAGGGGTCAAGAGACCCAGTACTTC.

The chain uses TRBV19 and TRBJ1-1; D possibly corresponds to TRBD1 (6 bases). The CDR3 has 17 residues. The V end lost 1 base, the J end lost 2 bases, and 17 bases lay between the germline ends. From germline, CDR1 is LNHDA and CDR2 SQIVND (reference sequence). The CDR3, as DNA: TGTGCCAGTAGTATAGCTGGGACACGATGGAAAAACACTGAAGCTTTCTTT. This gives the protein CASSIAGTRWKNTEAFF. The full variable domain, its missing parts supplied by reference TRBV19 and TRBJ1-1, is DGGITQSPKYLFRKEGQNVTLSCEQNLNHDAMYWYRQDPGQGLRLIYYSQIVNDFQKGDIAEGYSVSREKKESFPLTVTSAQKNPTAFYLCASSIAGTRWKNTEAFFGQGTRLTVV.

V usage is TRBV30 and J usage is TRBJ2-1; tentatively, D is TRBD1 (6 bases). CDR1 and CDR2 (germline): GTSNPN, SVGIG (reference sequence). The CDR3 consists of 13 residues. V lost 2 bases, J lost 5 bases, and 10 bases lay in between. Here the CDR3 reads CAWSSGDDNEQFF. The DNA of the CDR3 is TGTGCCTGGAGTTCAGGGGACGACAATGAGCAGTTCTTC.

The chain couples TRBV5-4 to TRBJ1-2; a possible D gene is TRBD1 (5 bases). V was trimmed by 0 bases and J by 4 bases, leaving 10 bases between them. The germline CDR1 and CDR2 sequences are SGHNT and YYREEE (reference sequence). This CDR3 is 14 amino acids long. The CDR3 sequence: CASSLDGGGYGYTF. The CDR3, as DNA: TGTGCCAGCAGCTTGGACGGGGGAGGCTATGGCTACACCTTC.